This passage covers 29 T cell receptor beta chains from one sample sequenced in a study of blood T cell repertoires in COVID-19. Profiling relied on immunoSEQ multiplex PCR, and the TCRdb table lists in-frame clones only, not all of them. Of approximately 260,000 clones in the sample, about 90% were seen once. The sequencing sample was made of peripheral blood. The receptors here all came from a woman aged 60 to 75 with COVID-19, enrolled during active disease.

Turning to this clone: Other DNA variants within this sample encode the same CDR3. The J gene is TRBJ1-4, the V gene TRBV5-1; 8 nucleotides match TRBD1. Unmatched junction bases numbered 0, after V lost 0 bases and J lost 5 bases. Germline assignment: CDR1 SGHRS and CDR2 YFSETQ. CDR3 length: 14 residues. The CDR3 DNA reads TGCGCCAGCAGCTTGGGACAGGGGAATGAAAAACTGTTTTTT. Amino acid sequence: CASSLGQGNEKLFF.

J is TRBJ1-1 and V is TRBV3-1 (or the pseudogene TRBV3-2); tentative D call: TRBD1 (5 bases). V lost 4 bases and J 1 base, leaving 13 bases between the germline ends. The germline V gene encodes CDR1 LGHDT and CDR2 YNNKEL (reference sequence). CDR3 length: 15 residues. The DNA of the CDR3 is TGTGCCAGCAGCCGCGGGGCAGGGTCGAACACTGAAGCTTTCTTT. Its protein is CASSRGAGSNTEAFF.

This chain connects TRBV6-5 to TRBJ1-2; 7 nucleotides agree with TRBD1. The CDR3 loop spans 13 amino acids. Germline-derived CDR1 and CDR2 are MNHEY and SVGAGI. J was trimmed by 2 bases and V by 8 bases; bases with no gene match: 5. CDR3 coding DNA: TGTGCCAGCCAGGGACAGACCAACTATGGCTACACCTTC. Translated: CASQGQTNYGYTF.

The V gene is TRBV3-1 (or the pseudogene TRBV3-2), the J gene TRBJ2-7, with 7 bases that match TRBD1. Trimming removed 8 bases from V and 4 bases from J; junction bases left unmatched: 11. Germline-derived CDR1 and CDR2 are LGHDT and YNNKEL (reference sequence). CDR3 length equals 14 residues. As DNA, the CDR3 is TGTGCCAGCGAGGGGGCTACCTCCCCTTACGAGCAGTACTTC. It encodes CASEGATSPYEQYF.

The table lists this clone with a count of one. The chain combines TRBV7-2 with TRBJ1-2; 10 bases map to TRBD1. The CDR3 consists of 16 residues. The germline V gene encodes CDR1 SGHTA and CDR2 FQGNSA. The junction had 14 bases not matched to a gene; V was cut back by 5 bases and J by 8 bases. The CDR3 here is CASSPMQGGQGLGYTF. CDR3 sequence (DNA): TGTGCCAGCAGCCCAATGCAGGGGGGACAGGGGCTGGGCTACACCTTC.

This clone was recorded once. The rearrangement joins TRBV30 to TRBJ2-7; 9 nucleotides line up with TRBD2. Looked up from germline, CDR1 is GTSNPN and CDR2 is SVGIG (reference sequence). V dropped 4 bases and J dropped 6; count of bases not matched to a gene: 7. The CDR3 extends over 13 amino acids. The CDR3 sequence: CAWNRRAGGEQYF. CDR3 DNA: TGTGCCTGGAATAGGAGAGCGGGGGGCGAGCAGTACTTC.

This sequence joins TRBV7-2 and TRBJ1-5; 10 positions match TRBD1. In germline, CDR1 is SGHTA, CDR2 FQGNSA. V gave up 1 base and J gave up 5 bases; unmatched junction bases: 11. The CDR3 totals 18 residues. The CDR3 region has the DNA TGTGCCAGCAGCTTAGGTAGTGGACAGGGGGGGATTTATCAGCCCCAGCATTTT. It is translated as CASSLGSGQGGIYQPQHF.

The chain has TRBV27 and TRBJ1-2; 12 bases match TRBD1. This CDR3 has 14 residues. V shed 6 bases and J 4 bases; nucleotides not matched to a gene: 3. The germline V gene encodes CDR1 MNHEY and CDR2 SMNVEV (reference sequence). The CDR3 nucleotides read TGTGCCAGCAGACCGGGACAGGGGGCCTATGGCTACACCTTC. Translated, it gives CASRPGQGAYGYTF.

The CDR3 DNA follows: TGTGCCAGCAGTTTACCGAGGGGGCGGGGTGAAAAACTGTTTTTT. Translation gives CASSLPRGRGEKLFF. The rearrangement links TRBV28 to TRBJ1-4; 7 bases line up with TRBD1. The CDR3 loop spans 15 amino acids. The V segment lost 2 bases and the J segment 7 bases; nucleotides outside the gene matches: 7. Per the germline V gene, CDR1 is MDHEN and CDR2 is SYDVKM.

The count of this clone is one. This chain links TRBV6-6 with TRBJ1-1; 7 positions match TRBD1. The CDR3 is 15 amino acids. The germline V gene has CDR1 MNHNY and CDR2 SVGAGI (reference sequence). The J segment lost 1 base and the V segment lost 0 bases, leaving 2 bases of the junction unmatched. The CDR3 region has the DNA TGTGCCAGCAGTTACTCGACAGGGACGAACACTGAAGCTTTCTTT. Amino acids: CASSYSTGTNTEAFF.

The gene calls are TRBV4-2 and TRBJ1-6; D perhaps matches TRBD1 (5 bases). CDR1 and CDR2 from the germline V gene are LGHNA and YNFKEQ. V was cut by 0 bases and J by 7 bases, with 13 bases left in between. The CDR3 covers 16 residues. The CDR3 DNA follows: TGTGCCAGCAGCCAAGATATGGCAGGGCGCAATTCACCCCTCCACTTT. As protein: CASSQDMAGRNSPLHF.

The gene calls are TRBV5-5 and TRBJ2-3; D may be TRBD2 (6 bases). In germline, CDR1 is SGHKS, CDR2 YYEKEE (reference sequence). Trimming cost V 2 bases and J 3 bases, with 13 bases left between them. The CDR3 consists of 15 residues. Written as DNA, the CDR3 is TGTGCCAGCAGCTTCGTCTTTGGGAGGACAGATACGCAGTATTTT. Amino acids: CASSFVFGRTDTQYF.

This rearrangement joins TRBV5-4 to TRBJ2-5, with TRBD1 matching over 10 bases. This CDR3 region has 15 residues. Germline values: CDR1 SGHNT, CDR2 YYREEE (reference sequence). V shed 0 bases, J shed 5 bases, and the junction held 4 bases outside the gene matches. CDR3 loop: CASSLDLDRGETQYF. As DNA, the CDR3 is TGTGCCAGCAGCTTGGATCTGGACAGGGGGGAGACCCAGTACTTC.

The chain has TRBV30 and TRBJ1-3, with 7 bases aligning to TRBD1. The CDR3 length is 13 residues. The V segment lost 2 bases and the J segment 9 bases; nucleotides outside the gene matches: 7. Germline V gives CDR1 GTSNPN, CDR2 SVGIG (reference sequence). CDR3 in amino acids: CAWSRQGPSTIYF. The CDR3 DNA reads as TGTGCCTGGAGTCGACAGGGTCCCAGCACCATATATTTT. The complete variable domain, with remaining parts taken from reference TRBV30 and TRBJ1-3, reads SQTIHQWPATLVQPVGSPLSLECTVEGTSNPNLYWYRQAAGRGLQLLFYSVGIGQISSEVPQNLSASRPQDRQFILSSKKLLLSDSGFYLCAWSRQGPSTIYFGEGSWLTVV.

The chain combines TRBV29-1 with TRBJ1-1, with 7 bases aligning to TRBD1. The CDR3 has 13 amino acids. Germline assignment: CDR1 SQVTM and CDR2 ANQGSEA. V shed 3 bases and J 2 bases; nucleotides not matched to a gene: 3. This chain's CDR3 is CSVDGQVNTEAFF. CDR3 nucleotide sequence: TGCAGCGTTGACGGACAGGTAAACACTGAAGCTTTCTTT.

This chain uses TRBV3-1 (or the pseudogene TRBV3-2) with TRBJ1-2, with 8 bases aligning to TRBD1. This CDR3 is built from 15 residues. Losses at the gene ends were 4 bases for V and 6 bases for J; bases not matched to a gene: 10. Germline loops: CDR1 LGHDT, CDR2 YNNKEL (reference sequence). The CDR3 protein is CASSRPGQVNDGYTF. The CDR3 DNA is TGTGCCAGCAGCCGCCCGGGACAGGTGAACGATGGCTACACCTTC.

The gene calls are TRBV19 and TRBJ1-6; TRBD1 might be the D (5 bases). The CDR3 runs to 14 residues. CDR1 and CDR2 from the germline V gene are LNHDA and SQIVND (reference sequence). V lost 4 bases and J 6 bases, leaving 10 bases between the germline ends. CDR3 region: CASSRAGLNSPLHF. The CDR3 DNA reads TGTGCCAGTAGTAGAGCGGGACTTAATTCACCCCTCCACTTT. The full variable domain, its missing parts supplied by reference TRBV19 and TRBJ1-6, is DGGITQSPKYLFRKEGQNVTLSCEQNLNHDAMYWYRQDPGQGLRLIYYSQIVNDFQKGDIAEGYSVSREKKESFPLTVTSAQKNPTAFYLCASSRAGLNSPLHFGNGTRLTVT.

This chain joins TRBV4-3 and TRBJ1-3, with a possible D match to TRBD1 (6 bases). V shed 4 bases and J shed 1 base, with 20 bases lying between them. This CDR3 contains 18 residues. Germline CDR1 reads LGHNA; CDR2 reads YSLEER. DNA for the CDR3: TGCGCCAGCAGCCGGGAGAGTCGGGACATCAAATCTGGAAACACCATATATTTT. It encodes CASSRESRDIKSGNTIYF.

The chain uses TRBV4-3 and TRBJ1-5; D gene uncertain. V was clipped by 4 bases and J by 0 bases, with 10 bases between them. Germline V gives CDR1 LGHNA, CDR2 YSLEER. The CDR3 loop spans 15 amino acids. Here the CDR3 DNA reads TGCGCCAGCAGCCTAAACACTAATAGCAATCAGCCCCAGCATTTT. Its protein product is CASSLNTNSNQPQHF.

The chain carries TRBV4-2 and TRBJ1-2; D gene ambiguous. Germline V gene lookup returns CDR1 LGHNA and CDR2 YNFKEQ. V dropped 0 bases and J dropped 5 bases, with 16 bases sitting between them. The CDR3 covers 16 residues. The chain's CDR3 is CASSQDLKLSPYGYTF. The DNA of the CDR3 is TGTGCCAGCAGCCAAGATCTGAAGTTAAGCCCATATGGCTACACCTTC.

This chain connects TRBV4-3 to TRBJ2-6; TRBD2 matches at 8 bases. Losses at the gene ends were 2 bases for V and 0 bases for J; bases not matched to a gene: 6. In germline, CDR1 is LGHNA, CDR2 YSLEER. There are 18 residues in the CDR3. The CDR3 spells CASSQQDGGGSGANVLTF. Written as DNA, the CDR3 is TGCGCCAGCAGCCAACAGGACGGGGGGGGCTCTGGGGCCAACGTCCTGACTTTC.

V gene TRBV6-5 combines with J gene TRBJ1-1; D gene unclear. The germline V and J ends were trimmed by 5 bases and 6 bases, with 10 bases remaining between them. CDR3 length: 12 residues. Germline V gives CDR1 MNHEY, CDR2 SVGAGI. CDR3: CASSNYESEAFF. CDR3 in DNA: TGTGCCAGCAGTAATTACGAGTCTGAAGCTTTCTTT.

The J gene is TRBJ1-4, the V gene TRBV12-5; D perhaps matches TRBD1 (5 bases). The V end lost 5 bases, the J end lost 5 bases, and 12 bases lay between the germline ends. CDR3 length equals 14 residues. Looked up from germline, CDR1 is LGHNT and CDR2 is FRNRAP. This chain's CDR3 is CASGPRTRNEKLFF. The CDR3 DNA is TGTGCTAGTGGTCCCCGGACACGAAATGAAAAACTGTTTTTT. Together with reference TRBV12-5 and TRBJ1-4, the CDR3 gives the full variable domain: DARVTQTPRHKVTEMGQEVTMRCQPILGHNTVFWYRQTMMQGLELLAYFRNRAPLDDSGMPKDRFSAEMPDATLATLKIQPSEPRDSAVYFCASGPRTRNEKLFFGSGTQLSVL.

The rearrangement links TRBV6-1 to TRBJ1-2; 7 nucleotides agree with TRBD1. The CDR3 runs 15 residues. Per the germline V gene, CDR1 is MNHNS and CDR2 is SASEGT. The trim removed 2 bases at V and 0 bases at J, leaving 3 bases unmatched. CDR3 sequence reads: CASSETGDANYGYTF. CDR3 bases: TGTGCCAGCAGTGAAACAGGGGACGCTAACTATGGCTACACCTTC.

The rearrangement joins TRBV5-4 to TRBJ2-1; 8 bases align to TRBD2. The germline CDR1 and CDR2 sequences are SGHNT and YYREEE (reference sequence). After removal of 4 bases from V and 9 bases from J, the junction contained 9 bases not matched to a gene. This CDR3 is 14 amino acids long. The CDR3 here is CASSGTGLGSEQFF. In nucleotides, the CDR3 is TGTGCCAGCAGCGGAACGGGACTAGGCAGTGAGCAGTTCTTC.

The CDR3 sequence: CASGPTGVDTQYF. As DNA, the CDR3 is TGCGCCAGCGGCCCGACAGGGGTAGATACGCAGTATTTT. The chain joins TRBV5-1 to TRBJ2-3; 8 bases match TRBD1. CDR1 and CDR2 (germline): SGHRS, YFSETQ. With V trimmed by 7 bases and J by 5 bases, 6 bases remained unmatched. This CDR3 comprises 13 residues.

The chain links TRBV7-9 to TRBJ1-1; tentatively, D is TRBD1 (6 bases). The CDR3 runs 15 residues. Per germline, CDR1 SEHNR and CDR2 FQNEAQ (reference sequence). With 3 bases removed from V and 2 bases from J, the gap between germline ends came to 13 bases. DNA of the CDR3: TGTGCCAGCAGCTTGGTGGGACAACCCAACACTGAAGCTTTCTTT. Translated: CASSLVGQPNTEAFF. Complete variable domain (other parts from reference TRBV7-9 and TRBJ1-1): DTGVSQNPRHKITKRGQNVTFRCDPISEHNRLYWYRQTLGQGPEFLTYFQNEAQLEKSRLLSDRFSAERPKGSFSTLEIQRTEQGDSAMYLCASSLVGQPNTEAFFGQGTRLTVV.

This chain joins TRBV4-1 and TRBJ2-5; TRBD2 is a possible D gene (6 bases). CDR1 is MGHRA and CDR2 is YSYEKL in the germline V gene. This CDR3 comprises 13 residues. The ends were cut back, 0 bases at V and 7 bases at J, with 9 bases in the middle. The CDR3 coding sequence is TGCGCCAGCAGCCAAGACCTGGGGGGGACCCAGTACTTC. This sequence encodes CASSQDLGGTQYF.

V usage is TRBV4-2 and J usage is TRBJ1-2; 7 positions match TRBD1. The CDR3 has 13 amino acids. Trimming removed 3 bases from V and 4 bases from J; junction bases left unmatched: 2. Germline CDR1 reads LGHNA; CDR2 reads YNFKEQ. This chain's CDR3 is CASSQTGFYGYTF. As DNA, the CDR3 is TGTGCCAGCAGCCAGACAGGGTTCTATGGCTACACCTTC.